The 27 T cell receptor beta chains below were found in one sample sequenced in a study of CD8 T cells in ankylosing spondylitis. Study-level findings and limits: A TCR beta motif of 7 to 9 highly homologous variants seemed to mark ankylosing spondylitis blood.

MiXCR, applied by TCRdb to the 5' RACE reads, yields one record per CDR3 protein. Among about 220,000 distinct CDR3 sequences listed, around 7.9% were seen once. Which antigens these TCRs recognize remains unknown. Source material: blood, either unsorted or a sorted T cell fraction (not recorded which). Receptors originate from a male donor with ankylosing spondylitis.

This clonotype was seen ten or more times. The V call is TRBV4-2, the J call TRBJ1-4; D is ambiguous. CDR1 and CDR2 from the germline V gene are LGHNA and YNFKEQ. V shed 0 bases and J shed 4 bases, with 18 bases lying between them. This CDR3 has 18 amino acids. CDR3 protein: CASSQEPFVVSLNEKLFF. CDR3 coding DNA: TGTGCCAGCAGCCAAGAACCCTTCGTGGTCAGCCTTAATGAAAAACTGTTTTTT.

The chain couples TRBV29-1 to TRBJ2-1, with TRBD1 as a possible D gene (6 bases). Germline CDR1 SQVTM, CDR2 ANQGSEA. The CDR3 consists of 17 residues. Trimming cost V 3 bases and J 2 bases, with 20 bases left between them. The CDR3 coding sequence is TGCAGCGTTGAGGGGGCCCTGACAGTCAACCCCTACAATGAGCAGTTCTTC. Its translation is CSVEGALTVNPYNEQFF.

The chain joins TRBV11-2 to TRBJ2-7, with D possibly matching TRBD1 (6 bases). This CDR3 region has 15 residues. The V gene lost 5 bases and the J gene lost 3 bases, with 17 bases spanning the gap. Germline CDR1 reads SGHAT; CDR2 reads FQNNGV. Here the CDR3 DNA reads TGTGCCAGCAGCGTCGGGACAATTTTAAACTACGAGCAGTACTTC. This codes for CASSVGTILNYEQYF.

This clonotype has at least ten counts. This sequence joins TRBV7-8 and TRBJ1-1; no clear D gene. This CDR3 is 13 amino acids long. Trimming pared 3 bases from V and 8 bases from J, leaving 13 bases between. In germline, CDR1 is SGHVS, CDR2 FQNEAQ. Here the CDR3 DNA reads TGTGCCAGCAGCTTCCCAGACCGGCGGGAAGCTTTCTTT. Translated, it gives CASSFPDRREAFF.

In its sample, this clonotype was seen many times. The chain links TRBV11-2 to TRBJ1-2; D is perhaps TRBD1 (6 bases). In germline, CDR1 is SGHAT, CDR2 FQNNGV. There are 14 residues in the CDR3. The V end was cut by 5 bases, the J end by 4 bases, with 14 bases between. CDR3 sequence: CASSPRDTSYGYTF. CDR3 coding DNA: TGTGCCAGCAGCCCGCGGGACACTTCCTATGGCTACACCTTC.

Ten or more counts support this clonotype. V usage is TRBV6-2 or TRBV6-3 and J usage is TRBJ2-7; 8 bases match TRBD1. CDR1 is MNHEY and CDR2 is SVGEGT in the germline V gene. J gave up 5 bases and V 2 bases, and 5 bases lay outside the gene matches. The CDR3 covers 14 residues. The CDR3 loop is CASSYTRGLDEQYF. In DNA form, the CDR3 reads TGTGCCAGCAGTTACACCAGGGGGCTAGACGAGCAGTACTTC.

Many counts were recorded for this clonotype. The V gene is TRBV7-6, the J gene TRBJ1-4; D gene uncertain. CDR3 length: 11 amino acids. V was trimmed by 4 bases and J by 15 bases, leaving 12 bases between them. CDR1 and CDR2 (germline): SGHVS, FNYEAQ. In DNA, the CDR3 is TGTGCCAGCAGCTCCTACGACATGATGTTTTTT. Protein sequence: CASSSYDMMFF.

This clonotype occurred many times. The V gene is TRBV27, the J gene TRBJ2-1; the match to TRBD2 covers 8 bases. J was trimmed by 4 bases and V by 6 bases; bases with no gene match: 2. The germline gives CDR1 MNHEY, CDR2 SMNVEV (reference sequence). The CDR3 sequence is 13 residues long. The CDR3 is CASRGLDYNEQFF. The CDR3 DNA reads as TGTGCCAGCAGGGGACTAGATTACAATGAGCAGTTCTTC.

This clonotype was counted ten times or more. The J gene is TRBJ1-1, the V gene TRBV25-1, with 7 nucleotides matching TRBD1. V trimming: 6 bases; J trimming: 3 bases; junction bases outside the gene matches: 13. Germline V gene data show CDR1 as MGHDK and CDR2 as SYGVNS. The CDR3 has 16 amino acids. This chain's CDR3 is CASRAGRGRVDTEAFF. CDR3 nucleotides: TGTGCCAGCAGAGCAGGGAGGGGGCGGGTGGACACTGAAGCTTTCTTT.

This clonotype was observed a few times. The rearrangement uses TRBV5-1 and TRBJ2-1, with 11 bases aligning to TRBD1. The junction had 12 bases not matched to a gene; V was cut back by 7 bases and J by 0 bases. This CDR3 spans 18 amino acids. CDR1 SGHRS and CDR2 YFSETQ come from the germline V gene. This CDR3 is CASSLWTGGPSSYNEQFF. The CDR3 DNA reads as TGCGCCAGCTCCCTTTGGACAGGGGGCCCAAGCTCCTACAATGAGCAGTTCTTC. Filled out from reference TRBV5-1 and TRBJ2-1, the complete variable domain reads KAGVTQTPRYLIKTRGQQVTLSCSPISGHRSVSWYQQTPGQGLQFLFEYFSETQRNKGNFPGRFSGRQFSNSRSEMNVSTLELGDSALYLCASSLWTGGPSSYNEQFFGPGTRLTVL.

At least ten counts were recorded for this clonotype. The gene calls are TRBV7-9 and TRBJ2-3; unclear D gene. V was cut by 1 base and J by 6 bases, with 5 bases left in between. This CDR3 region has 12 residues. Germline lookup yields CDR1 SEHNR and CDR2 FQNEAQ (reference sequence). The CDR3 sequence is CASSLGHDTQYF. The CDR3 DNA follows: TGTGCCAGCAGCTTAGGCCATGATACGCAGTATTTT.

This clonotype has at least ten counts. The CDR3 nucleotides are TGCAGCTTCCCAGGGGCCCCCTATCACAATGAGCAGTTCTTC. Translated: CSFPGAPYHNEQFF. The J gene is TRBJ2-1, the V gene TRBV29-1; D possibly corresponds to TRBD1 (6 bases). This CDR3 is 14 amino acids long. In germline, CDR1 is SQVTM, CDR2 ANQGSEA. The V and J ends lost 8 bases and 5 bases respectively, with 19 bases between them.

This clonotype has a count of ten or more. The chain links TRBV28 to TRBJ2-3; D gene ambiguous. V lost 2 bases to trimming and J lost 5 bases, with 11 bases between them. Germline lookup yields CDR1 MDHEN and CDR2 SYDVKM. The length of the CDR3 is 14 residues. The CDR3 reads CASSLRRQLDTQYF. CDR3 in DNA: TGTGCCAGCAGTTTAAGGCGGCAGCTAGATACGCAGTATTTT.

The V gene is TRBV20-1, the J gene TRBJ2-7; 11 nucleotides agree with TRBD2. CDR3 length equals 18 residues. J gave up 4 bases and V 0 bases, and 14 bases lay outside the gene matches. Per the germline V gene, CDR1 is DFQATT and CDR2 is SNEGSKA (reference sequence). In DNA, the CDR3 is TGCAGTGCTAGAGATCCCGGAGGGACTAGCGGTAGATCGTACGAGCAGTACTTC. It yields the protein CSARDPGGTSGRSYEQYF.

In this sample, this clonotype turned up many times. The rearrangement links TRBV10-3 to TRBJ2-5; TRBD2 is a possible D gene (5 bases). Trimming stripped 1 base from V and 1 base from J, with 10 bases between. This CDR3 has 15 amino acids. Germline V lookup: CDR1 ENHRY, CDR2 SYGVKD. CDR3 DNA: TGTGCCATCAGTGAGTGGCTAGCATCCCAAGAGACCCAGTACTTC. Amino acid sequence: CAISEWLASQETQYF.

This clonotype has more than one count but fewer than ten. The chain has TRBV20-1 and TRBJ2-1; 7 bases match TRBD1. V dropped 4 bases and J dropped 6; count of bases not matched to a gene: 3. Germline lookup yields CDR1 DFQATT and CDR2 SNEGSKA (reference sequence). CDR3 length: 12 residues. Here the CDR3 reads CSANNRGNEQFF. CDR3 bases: TGCAGTGCTAACAACAGGGGCAATGAGCAGTTCTTC.

This chain joins TRBV12-3 or TRBV12-4 and TRBJ2-2; 8 nucleotides line up with TRBD1. The ends lost 3 bases at V and 4 bases at J; junction bases unmatched: 4. This CDR3 spans 15 amino acids. CDR3 protein: CASSFGQGATGELFF. In DNA, the CDR3 is TGTGCCAGCAGTTTTGGACAGGGTGCCACCGGGGAGCTGTTTTTT.

The CDR3 sequence: CASSYSGTGGRAFF. CDR3 in DNA: TGTGCCAGCAGTTATTCCGGGACAGGGGGCCGGGCTTTCTTT. This chain connects TRBV6-5 to TRBJ1-1; 12 bases map to TRBD1. This CDR3 has 14 amino acids. Germline-derived CDR1 and CDR2 are MNHEY and SVGAGI. J was trimmed by 11 bases and V by 3 bases; bases with no gene match: 7.

This clonotype was counted many times. The CDR3 reads CASRRGHGLTDTQYF. CDR3 DNA sequence: TGTGCCAGCCGACGGGGGCATGGACTCACAGATACGCAGTATTTT. V gene TRBV7-2 combines with J gene TRBJ2-3; D possibly matches TRBD1 or TRBD2 (6 bases each). V was clipped by 8 bases and J by 2 bases, with 17 bases between them. Germline values: CDR1 SGHTA, CDR2 FQGNSA. This CDR3 is 15 amino acids long.

This clonotype has at least ten counts. The chain carries TRBV7-8 and TRBJ2-5; possibly TRBD1 for D (6 bases). This CDR3 has 14 residues. CDR1 is SGHVS, CDR2 FQNEAQ, per germline. Trimming pared 4 bases from V and 3 bases from J, leaving 12 bases between. The CDR3 loop reads CASSSPGHKETQYF. CDR3 DNA sequence: TGTGCCAGCAGCTCTCCGGGACACAAAGAGACCCAGTACTTC.

This clonotype appeared a few times. The CDR3 loop is CASSDGGFNNQPQHF. CDR3 DNA sequence: TGTGCCAGCTCAGATGGGGGGTTTAACAATCAGCCCCAGCATTTT. The rearrangement links TRBV27 to TRBJ1-5; TRBD1 is a possible D gene (5 bases). Trimming left V 8 bases short and J 3 bases short, with 17 bases between. The CDR3 extends over 15 amino acids. Germline V CDR1 and CDR2: MNHEY, SMNVEV (reference sequence).

CDR3 DNA: TGCAGCGTCCGGATGGCTCCCTATGGCTACACCTTC. Translating gives CSVRMAPYGYTF. The chain uses TRBV29-1 and TRBJ1-2; no firm D call. Trimming took 6 bases from V and 4 from J, leaving 12 bases between them. The CDR3 consists of 12 residues. Germline V gene lookup returns CDR1 SQVTM and CDR2 ANQGSEA.

In its sample, this clonotype was seen many times. The chain couples TRBV15 to TRBJ2-1; 7 nucleotides align to TRBD2. The CDR3 spans 14 residues. After removal of 6 bases from V and 8 bases from J, the junction contained 10 bases not matched to a gene. CDR1 is LNHNV, CDR2 YYDKDF, per germline (reference sequence). CDR3 residues: CATSPGLPRDEQFF. The CDR3 region has the DNA TGTGCCACCAGTCCGGGACTACCCAGGGATGAGCAGTTCTTC.

V is TRBV27 and J is TRBJ2-1; maybe TRBD2 (6 bases). CDR1 is MNHEY, CDR2 SMNVEV, per germline (reference sequence). Trimming took off 4 bases at V and 0 bases at J, with 13 bases between the two ends. This CDR3 is built from 16 residues. CDR3 coding DNA: TGTGCCAGCAGTTATGGGGGAGGCAACTCCTACAATGAGCAGTTCTTC. This codes for CASSYGGGNSYNEQFF.

The chain links TRBV20-1 to TRBJ2-4, with D possibly matching TRBD1 (5 bases). The germline V gene has CDR1 DFQATT and CDR2 SNEGSKA (reference sequence). The CDR3 runs 15 residues. V was clipped by 1 base and J by 7 bases, with 17 bases between them. CDR3 in amino acids: CSARVQAGLRNIQYF. The CDR3 DNA reads TGCAGTGCTAGAGTCCAGGCAGGGCTTCGGAACATTCAGTACTTC.

This clonotype was seen many times. The chain has TRBV7-9 and TRBJ1-1; D is ambiguous. The CDR3 covers 13 residues. Germline-derived CDR1 and CDR2 are SEHNR and FQNEAQ (reference sequence). V shed 4 bases and J shed 2 bases, with 8 bases lying between them. The CDR3 here is CASSSPGNTEAFF. For the CDR3, the DNA is TGTGCCAGCAGCTCGCCGGGAAACACTGAAGCTTTCTTT.

V and J are TRBV4-1 and TRBJ2-7; maybe TRBD2 (5 bases). This CDR3 comprises 12 residues. V shed 0 bases and J shed 5 bases, with 5 bases lying between them. The V gene's germline CDR1 is MGHRA and CDR2 YSYEKL. As DNA, the CDR3 is TGCGCCAGCAGCCAAGACGGGAACGAGCAGTACTTC. Its translation: CASSQDGNEQYF.